This T cell receptor beta chain originates from a study of breast tumors, draining lymph nodes, adjacent tissues. TCRdb recomputed calls from the multiplex PCR reads with MiXCR, one row per CDR3 protein. The sample shows 70,000 to 95,000 distinct CDR3 sequences, roughly a fifth of them seen only once. This CDR3 is 15 amino acids long. V was trimmed by 3 bases and J by 0 bases, leaving 8 bases between them. CDR1 and CDR2 (germline): MNHEY, SMNVEV (reference sequence). Breast cancer patients provided tissue from their axillary draining lymph nodes. The sample was axillary lymph node tissue. The V and J genes are TRBV27 and TRBJ2-2; no reliable D call. The clonotype was recovered from a female donor with breast cancer. Some clones in this sample may be carry-over from other donors' samples. In DNA, the CDR3 is TGTGCCAGCAGTTTGAGCTTTTCGAACACCGGGGAGCTGTTTTTT. Translating it yields CASSLSFSNTGELFF.